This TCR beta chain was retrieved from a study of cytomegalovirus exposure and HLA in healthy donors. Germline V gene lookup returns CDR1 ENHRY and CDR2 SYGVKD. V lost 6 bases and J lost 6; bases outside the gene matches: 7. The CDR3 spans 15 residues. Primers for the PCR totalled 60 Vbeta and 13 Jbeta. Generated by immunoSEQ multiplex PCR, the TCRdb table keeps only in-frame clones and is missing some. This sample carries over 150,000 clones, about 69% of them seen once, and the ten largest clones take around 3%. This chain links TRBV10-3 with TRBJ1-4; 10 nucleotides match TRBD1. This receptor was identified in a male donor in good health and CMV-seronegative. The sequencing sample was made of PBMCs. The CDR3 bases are TGTGCCATCAGCCCTCGAGGACAGGGGGATGAAAAACTGTTTTTT. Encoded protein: CAISPRGQGDEKLFF.